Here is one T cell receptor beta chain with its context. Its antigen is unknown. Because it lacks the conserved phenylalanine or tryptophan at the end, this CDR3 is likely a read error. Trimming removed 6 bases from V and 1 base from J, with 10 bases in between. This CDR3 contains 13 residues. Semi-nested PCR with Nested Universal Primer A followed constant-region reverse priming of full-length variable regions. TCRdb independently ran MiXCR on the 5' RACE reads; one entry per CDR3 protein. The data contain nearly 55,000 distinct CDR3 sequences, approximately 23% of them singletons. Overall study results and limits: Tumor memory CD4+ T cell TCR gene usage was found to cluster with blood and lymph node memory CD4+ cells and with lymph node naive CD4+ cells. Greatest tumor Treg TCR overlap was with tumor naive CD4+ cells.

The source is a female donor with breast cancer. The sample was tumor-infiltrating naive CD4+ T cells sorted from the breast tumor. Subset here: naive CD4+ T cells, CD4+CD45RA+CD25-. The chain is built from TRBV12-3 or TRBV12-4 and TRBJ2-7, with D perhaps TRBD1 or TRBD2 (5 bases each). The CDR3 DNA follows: TGTGCCAGCAGCCGGGACGCATCCTACGAGCAGTACTCC. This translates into CASSRDASYEQYS.